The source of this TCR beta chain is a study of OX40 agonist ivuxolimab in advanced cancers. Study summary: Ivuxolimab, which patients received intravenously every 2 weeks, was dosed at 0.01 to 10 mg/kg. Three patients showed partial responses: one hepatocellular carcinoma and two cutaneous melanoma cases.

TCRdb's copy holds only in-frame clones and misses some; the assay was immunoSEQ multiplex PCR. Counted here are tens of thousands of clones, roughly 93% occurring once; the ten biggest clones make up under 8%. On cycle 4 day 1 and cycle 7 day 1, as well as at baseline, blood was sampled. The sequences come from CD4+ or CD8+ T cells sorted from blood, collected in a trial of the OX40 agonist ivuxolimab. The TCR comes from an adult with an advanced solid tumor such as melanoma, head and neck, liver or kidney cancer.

The CDR3 here is CASSSGRGSAYEQYF. Written as DNA, the CDR3 is TGTGCCAGCAGCTCAGGGCGAGGGAGCGCCTACGAGCAGTACTTC. The rearrangement uses TRBV7-9 and TRBJ2-7, with D possibly called TRBD1 or TRBD2 (5 bases each). CDR3 length equals 15 residues. V was trimmed by 4 bases and J by 2 bases, leaving 15 bases between them. In germline, CDR1 is SEHNR, CDR2 FQNEAQ (reference sequence).